The rows below give T cell receptor beta chains drawn from one sample of a study of T cell repertoires in ileal Crohn's disease. Some clones are missing from TCRdb's copy, which holds only in-frame ones; the method was immunoSEQ multiplex PCR. Of 5,000 to 6,500 clones in the sample, about four fifths were seen once. The sample was ileal tissue. The receptors originated from an adult with Crohn's disease. Each CDR3 is given with its conserved first and last residue. Each record gives: D gene, clone size, V gene, J gene, CDR3 length, CDR3 DNA, CDR3 protein. A D gene is named only where the DNA matches it firmly. Some rows mark clone size as missing; the rest say once, few, many or name a class of expanded clone.

d_gene: -; abundance: -; v_gene: TRBV19; j_gene: TRBJ2-6; len: 18; CDR3nt: TGTGCCAGTAGTATACAGGGACGTAGACTAGGTGGGGCCAACGTCCTGACTTTC; CDR3aa: CASSIQGRRLGGANVLTF
d_gene: TRBD1; abundance: -; v_gene: TRBV7-3; j_gene: TRBJ2-1; len: 15; CDR3nt: TGTGCCAGCAGCAATCCGGGACAGGGGATGTATGAGCAGTTCTTC; CDR3aa: CASSNPGQGMYEQFF
d_gene: -; abundance: once; v_gene: TRBV6-5; j_gene: TRBJ2-3; len: 13; CDR3nt: TGTGCCAGCAGTCCCTCTCCCGGAGATACGCAGTATTTT; CDR3aa: CASSPSPGDTQYF
d_gene: -; abundance: -; v_gene: TRBV5-6; j_gene: TRBJ1-1; len: 12; CDR3nt: TGTGCCAGCAGCTTGAGGGGAACTGAAGCTTTCTTT; CDR3aa: CASSLRGTEAFF
d_gene: -; abundance: -; v_gene: TRBV30; j_gene: TRBJ2-1; len: 11; CDR3nt: TGTGCCACATCGACGGGGATTGAGCAGTTCTTC; CDR3aa: CATSTGIEQFF
d_gene: TRBD1; abundance: -; v_gene: TRBV9; j_gene: TRBJ1-2; len: 16; CDR3nt: TGTGCCAGCAGCTTGTACGGACAGGGAGGTGGCTATGGCTACACCTTC; CDR3aa: CASSLYGQGGGYGYTF
d_gene: TRBD1; abundance: -; v_gene: TRBV5-1; j_gene: TRBJ2-2; len: 16; CDR3nt: TGCGCCAGCAGCCTACGGACAGGGGGCAACACCGGGGAGCTGTTTTTT; CDR3aa: CASSLRTGGNTGELFF
d_gene: -; abundance: -; v_gene: TRBV9; j_gene: TRBJ2-3; len: 13; CDR3nt: TGTGCCAGCAGCGTAGCTGTGGGACAAATGCAGTATTTT; CDR3aa: CASSVAVGQMQYF
d_gene: -; abundance: -; v_gene: TRBV7-2; j_gene: TRBJ2-3; len: 17; CDR3nt: TGTGCCAGCAGCTTAGTAAGCACGGGACTCAGCACAGATACGCAGTATTTT; CDR3aa: CASSLVSTGLSTDTQYF
d_gene: TRBD2; abundance: -; v_gene: TRBV11-2; j_gene: TRBJ2-4; len: 12; CDR3nt: TGTGCCAGCAGCTCGACTAGCGGCATTCAGTACTTC; CDR3aa: CASSSTSGIQYF
d_gene: -; abundance: -; v_gene: TRBV7-2; j_gene: TRBJ2-2; len: 13; CDR3nt: TGTGCCAGCAGCTTTTCTCGGGCCGGGGAGCTGTTTTTT; CDR3aa: CASSFSRAGELFF
d_gene: TRBD1; abundance: few; v_gene: TRBV19; j_gene: TRBJ1-1; len: 15; CDR3nt: TGTGCCAGTAGTCCCCGGACAGGGGAGACTACTGAAGCTTTCTTT; CDR3aa: CASSPRTGETTEAFF
d_gene: TRBD2; abundance: -; v_gene: TRBV29-1; j_gene: TRBJ2-1; len: 15; CDR3nt: TGCAGCGTTGGTGCGGTAGCGGGGGTATACAATGAGCAGTTCTTC; CDR3aa: CSVGAVAGVYNEQFF
d_gene: -; abundance: -; v_gene: TRBV7-9; j_gene: TRBJ2-3; len: 14; CDR3nt: TGTGCCAGCAGATCAGGGGAAAGATCGGATACGCAGTATTTT; CDR3aa: CASRSGERSDTQYF
d_gene: TRBD2; abundance: -; v_gene: TRBV7-2; j_gene: TRBJ2-7; len: 14; CDR3nt: TGTGCCAGCAGCTTCTCAGGGAGGGCCTACGAGCAGTACTTC; CDR3aa: CASSFSGRAYEQYF
d_gene: TRBD2; abundance: -; v_gene: TRBV7-2; j_gene: TRBJ2-1; len: 18; CDR3nt: TGTGCCAGCAGCTTAGCCGGACTAGCGGGAGGGCTTAGGGATGAGCAGTTCTTC; CDR3aa: CASSLAGLAGGLRDEQFF
d_gene: -; abundance: -; v_gene: TRBV28; j_gene: TRBJ2-3; len: 15; CDR3nt: TGTGCCAGCAGCAGAGCGAGAGGGCGCACAGATACGCAGTATTTT; CDR3aa: CASSRARGRTDTQYF
d_gene: -; abundance: -; v_gene: TRBV4-2; j_gene: TRBJ2-1; len: 15; CDR3nt: TGTGCCAGCAGCCAAGTTGGAGGATCCTACAATGAGCAGTTCTTC; CDR3aa: CASSQVGGSYNEQFF
d_gene: -; abundance: -; v_gene: TRBV4-1; j_gene: TRBJ2-2; len: 16; CDR3nt: TGCGCCAGCAGCCAACTAGGACAGACAAACACCGGGGAGCTGTTTTTT; CDR3aa: CASSQLGQTNTGELFF
d_gene: TRBD1; abundance: -; v_gene: TRBV5-6; j_gene: TRBJ1-4; len: 15; CDR3nt: TGTGCCAGCAGCTGGAGGACAGGGACTAATGAAAAACTGTTTTTT; CDR3aa: CASSWRTGTNEKLFF
d_gene: TRBD1; abundance: -; v_gene: TRBV6-6; j_gene: TRBJ2-3; len: 14; CDR3nt: TGTGCCAGCAGGAATACAGGGGGCACAGATACGCAGTATTTT; CDR3aa: CASRNTGGTDTQYF
d_gene: TRBD1; abundance: -; v_gene: TRBV29-1; j_gene: TRBJ1-1; len: 15; CDR3nt: TGCAGCGTTGACCCGGGACAGGGCGTTTACACTGAAGCTTTCTTT; CDR3aa: CSVDPGQGVYTEAFF
d_gene: -; abundance: -; v_gene: TRBV14; j_gene: TRBJ1-2; len: 15; CDR3nt: TGTGCCAGCAGCCAAGGATTAGGGGCGTTCTATGGCTACACCTTC; CDR3aa: CASSQGLGAFYGYTF
d_gene: -; abundance: -; v_gene: TRBV4-3; j_gene: TRBJ2-7; len: 16; CDR3nt: TGCGCCAGCAGCCAAGATCGGTACGGGGTATCCTACGAGCAGTACTTC; CDR3aa: CASSQDRYGVSYEQYF
d_gene: TRBD2; abundance: -; v_gene: TRBV29-1; j_gene: TRBJ2-7; len: 13; CDR3nt: TGCAGCGCCTCGACTAGCGGGAGTGGCGAGCAGTACTTC; CDR3aa: CSASTSGSGEQYF
d_gene: -; abundance: few; v_gene: TRBV9; j_gene: TRBJ2-1; len: 13; CDR3nt: TGTGCCAGCAGCGTAGGGGTTCAGGATGAGCAGTTCTTC; CDR3aa: CASSVGVQDEQFF